This TCR beta chain was sequenced in a study of T cell responses to AZD1222 COVID-19 vaccine. Clones were sequenced by immunoSEQ multiplex PCR, and TCRdb holds only the in-frame ones, with some missing. The data show just under 150,000 clones, 70% to 90% seen once. The germline CDR1 and CDR2 sequences are MNHEY and SMNVEV (reference sequence). The CDR3 is 17 residues long. V was trimmed by 3 bases and J by 3 bases, leaving 20 bases between them. The source of this sequence is an adult who received the AZD1222 COVID-19 vaccine. This specimen was peripheral blood, taken 28 days after the second AZD1222 dose. The gene calls are TRBV27 and TRBJ1-1, with D possibly matching TRBD1 (5 bases). The CDR3 DNA reads as TGTGCCAGCAGTTTCCCAAACCTCGACAGAACGGACACTGAAGCTTTCTTT. Residues: CASSFPNLDRTDTEAFF.